The 12 T cell receptor beta chains below come from one sample, sequenced in a study of somatic mutations in cytotoxic T cells in rheumatoid arthritis. Some clones are missing from TCRdb's copy, which holds only in-frame ones; the method was immunoSEQ multiplex PCR. The sample comprises about 4,700 clones, over 70% of which are singletons, and about 36% rests with the top ten. The sample consisted of CD8+ T cells sorted from blood. The receptors stem from a man aged 70-80 years with rheumatoid arthritis.

The rearrangement joins TRBV5-1 to TRBJ2-1; weak D call: TRBD1 (5 bases). From germline, CDR1 is SGHRS and CDR2 YFSETQ. V lost 0 bases and J 2 bases, leaving 12 bases between the germline ends. The CDR3 spans 16 residues. The CDR3 loop reads CASSLARQGPYNEQFF. CDR3 DNA sequence: TGCGCCAGCAGCTTGGCCCGCCAGGGCCCCTACAATGAGCAGTTCTTC.

The V call is TRBV14, the J call TRBJ1-2; a possible D gene is TRBD1 (6 bases). Trimming shortened V by 1 base and J by 6 bases, and 18 bases separated the two germline ends. CDR1 is SGHDN, CDR2 FVKESK, per germline. The CDR3 covers 16 residues. The CDR3 region is CASSQAPTGTMDGYTF. The CDR3 DNA reads TGTGCCAGCAGCCAAGCCCCGACCGGGACAATGGATGGCTACACCTTC.

This chain joins TRBV7-9 and TRBJ2-3; 8 bases agree with TRBD2. Germline V gene sequence: CDR1 SEHNR, CDR2 FQNEAQ (reference sequence). V lost 5 bases to trimming and J lost 8 bases; unmatched junction nucleotides: 18. This CDR3 contains 17 residues. The CDR3 DNA is TGTGCCAGCAGCCAGCCCTCGGGCGGGGGGCTTGACGGTACGCAGTATTTT. Its protein is CASSQPSGGGLDGTQYF.

The rearrangement joins TRBV6-5 to TRBJ1-5; D uncertain. Trimming removed 6 bases at V and 0 bases at J, with 12 bases between. The CDR3 runs 15 residues. Germline CDR1 MNHEY, CDR2 SVGAGI. The CDR3 DNA follows: TGTGCCAGCAGCCCCGGGGAGAATAGCAATCAGCCCCAGCATTTT. Amino acid sequence: CASSPGENSNQPQHF.

The chain recombines TRBV9 with TRBJ2-1; D possibly corresponds to TRBD2 (7 bases). V was cut by 0 bases and J by 5 bases, with 12 bases left in between. This CDR3 is 15 amino acids long. Germline values: CDR1 SGDLS, CDR2 YYNGEE. The CDR3 protein is CASSVAGGWNNEQFF. CDR3 nucleotide sequence: TGTGCCAGCAGCGTAGCGGGGGGCTGGAACAATGAGCAGTTCTTC.

In this sample, this clone turned up once. The J gene is TRBJ1-5, the V gene TRBV6-1; tentative D call: TRBD1 (6 bases). CDR3 length: 14 amino acids. CDR1 is MNHNS and CDR2 is SASEGT in the germline V gene. V gave up 3 bases and J gave up 4 bases, with 10 bases separating them. CDR3 region: CASSDWGRNQPQHF. CDR3 sequence (DNA): TGTGCCAGCAGTGACTGGGGGCGTAATCAGCCCCAGCATTTT.

This clone qualifies as large. The J gene is TRBJ2-3, the V gene TRBV6-5; TRBD2 might be the D (6 bases). This CDR3 region has 13 residues. Germline V lookup: CDR1 MNHEY, CDR2 SVGAGI. The V end was cut by 2 bases, the J end by 3 bases, with 6 bases between. The CDR3, as DNA: TGTGCCAGCAGTTACAGCGGGACAGATACGCAGTATTTT. Translation gives CASSYSGTDTQYF.

The chain carries TRBV27 and TRBJ2-3, with 8 positions matching TRBD2. The CDR3 extends over 15 amino acids. Unmatched junction bases numbered 5, after V lost 5 bases and J lost 1 base. Germline V gives CDR1 MNHEY, CDR2 SMNVEV (reference sequence). CDR3 nucleotides: TGTGCCAGCAGTCCACCGACTAGCGGCACAGATACGCAGTATTTT. Its translation: CASSPPTSGTDTQYF.

The chain joins TRBV2 to TRBJ2-1, with TRBD2 matching 10 bases. The CDR3 has 17 amino acids. The J segment lost 0 bases and the V segment lost 4 bases, leaving 6 bases of the junction unmatched. CDR1 and CDR2 from the germline V gene are SNHLY and FYNNEI. The CDR3 DNA follows: TGTGCCAGCAGTGTCCCTAGCGGGAGAGGCTCCTACAATGAGCAGTTCTTC. Its translation: CASSVPSGRGSYNEQFF.

The table lists this clone with a few counts. The chain employs TRBV27 and TRBJ2-3; D is unresolved. Germline V gene data show CDR1 as MNHEY and CDR2 as SMNVEV (reference sequence). CDR3 length: 15 amino acids. V lost 3 bases to trimming and J lost 4 bases, with 14 bases between them. CDR3 region: CASSLWLASADTQYF. In DNA form, the CDR3 reads TGTGCCAGCAGTTTGTGGCTGGCAAGTGCAGATACGCAGTATTTT.

CDR3 nucleotide sequence: TGCGCCAGCAGCTTTCGGGGATCATTGAACACTGAAGCTTTCTTT. Residues: CASSFRGSLNTEAFF. The chain joins TRBV5-1 to TRBJ1-1; D is unresolved. CDR3 length: 15 amino acids. CDR1 SGHRS and CDR2 YFSETQ come from the germline V gene. V was trimmed by 2 bases and J by 0 bases, leaving 11 bases between them.

The V call is TRBV11-2, the J call TRBJ2-7; perhaps TRBD2 as D (6 bases). Looked up from germline, CDR1 is SGHAT and CDR2 is FQNNGV. The CDR3 extends over 14 amino acids. V lost 4 bases, J lost 7 bases, and 17 bases lay in between. CDR3 residues: CASSSRPLGGEQYF. DNA for the CDR3: TGTGCCAGCAGCTCTCGTCCCCTGGGGGGTGAGCAGTACTTC.